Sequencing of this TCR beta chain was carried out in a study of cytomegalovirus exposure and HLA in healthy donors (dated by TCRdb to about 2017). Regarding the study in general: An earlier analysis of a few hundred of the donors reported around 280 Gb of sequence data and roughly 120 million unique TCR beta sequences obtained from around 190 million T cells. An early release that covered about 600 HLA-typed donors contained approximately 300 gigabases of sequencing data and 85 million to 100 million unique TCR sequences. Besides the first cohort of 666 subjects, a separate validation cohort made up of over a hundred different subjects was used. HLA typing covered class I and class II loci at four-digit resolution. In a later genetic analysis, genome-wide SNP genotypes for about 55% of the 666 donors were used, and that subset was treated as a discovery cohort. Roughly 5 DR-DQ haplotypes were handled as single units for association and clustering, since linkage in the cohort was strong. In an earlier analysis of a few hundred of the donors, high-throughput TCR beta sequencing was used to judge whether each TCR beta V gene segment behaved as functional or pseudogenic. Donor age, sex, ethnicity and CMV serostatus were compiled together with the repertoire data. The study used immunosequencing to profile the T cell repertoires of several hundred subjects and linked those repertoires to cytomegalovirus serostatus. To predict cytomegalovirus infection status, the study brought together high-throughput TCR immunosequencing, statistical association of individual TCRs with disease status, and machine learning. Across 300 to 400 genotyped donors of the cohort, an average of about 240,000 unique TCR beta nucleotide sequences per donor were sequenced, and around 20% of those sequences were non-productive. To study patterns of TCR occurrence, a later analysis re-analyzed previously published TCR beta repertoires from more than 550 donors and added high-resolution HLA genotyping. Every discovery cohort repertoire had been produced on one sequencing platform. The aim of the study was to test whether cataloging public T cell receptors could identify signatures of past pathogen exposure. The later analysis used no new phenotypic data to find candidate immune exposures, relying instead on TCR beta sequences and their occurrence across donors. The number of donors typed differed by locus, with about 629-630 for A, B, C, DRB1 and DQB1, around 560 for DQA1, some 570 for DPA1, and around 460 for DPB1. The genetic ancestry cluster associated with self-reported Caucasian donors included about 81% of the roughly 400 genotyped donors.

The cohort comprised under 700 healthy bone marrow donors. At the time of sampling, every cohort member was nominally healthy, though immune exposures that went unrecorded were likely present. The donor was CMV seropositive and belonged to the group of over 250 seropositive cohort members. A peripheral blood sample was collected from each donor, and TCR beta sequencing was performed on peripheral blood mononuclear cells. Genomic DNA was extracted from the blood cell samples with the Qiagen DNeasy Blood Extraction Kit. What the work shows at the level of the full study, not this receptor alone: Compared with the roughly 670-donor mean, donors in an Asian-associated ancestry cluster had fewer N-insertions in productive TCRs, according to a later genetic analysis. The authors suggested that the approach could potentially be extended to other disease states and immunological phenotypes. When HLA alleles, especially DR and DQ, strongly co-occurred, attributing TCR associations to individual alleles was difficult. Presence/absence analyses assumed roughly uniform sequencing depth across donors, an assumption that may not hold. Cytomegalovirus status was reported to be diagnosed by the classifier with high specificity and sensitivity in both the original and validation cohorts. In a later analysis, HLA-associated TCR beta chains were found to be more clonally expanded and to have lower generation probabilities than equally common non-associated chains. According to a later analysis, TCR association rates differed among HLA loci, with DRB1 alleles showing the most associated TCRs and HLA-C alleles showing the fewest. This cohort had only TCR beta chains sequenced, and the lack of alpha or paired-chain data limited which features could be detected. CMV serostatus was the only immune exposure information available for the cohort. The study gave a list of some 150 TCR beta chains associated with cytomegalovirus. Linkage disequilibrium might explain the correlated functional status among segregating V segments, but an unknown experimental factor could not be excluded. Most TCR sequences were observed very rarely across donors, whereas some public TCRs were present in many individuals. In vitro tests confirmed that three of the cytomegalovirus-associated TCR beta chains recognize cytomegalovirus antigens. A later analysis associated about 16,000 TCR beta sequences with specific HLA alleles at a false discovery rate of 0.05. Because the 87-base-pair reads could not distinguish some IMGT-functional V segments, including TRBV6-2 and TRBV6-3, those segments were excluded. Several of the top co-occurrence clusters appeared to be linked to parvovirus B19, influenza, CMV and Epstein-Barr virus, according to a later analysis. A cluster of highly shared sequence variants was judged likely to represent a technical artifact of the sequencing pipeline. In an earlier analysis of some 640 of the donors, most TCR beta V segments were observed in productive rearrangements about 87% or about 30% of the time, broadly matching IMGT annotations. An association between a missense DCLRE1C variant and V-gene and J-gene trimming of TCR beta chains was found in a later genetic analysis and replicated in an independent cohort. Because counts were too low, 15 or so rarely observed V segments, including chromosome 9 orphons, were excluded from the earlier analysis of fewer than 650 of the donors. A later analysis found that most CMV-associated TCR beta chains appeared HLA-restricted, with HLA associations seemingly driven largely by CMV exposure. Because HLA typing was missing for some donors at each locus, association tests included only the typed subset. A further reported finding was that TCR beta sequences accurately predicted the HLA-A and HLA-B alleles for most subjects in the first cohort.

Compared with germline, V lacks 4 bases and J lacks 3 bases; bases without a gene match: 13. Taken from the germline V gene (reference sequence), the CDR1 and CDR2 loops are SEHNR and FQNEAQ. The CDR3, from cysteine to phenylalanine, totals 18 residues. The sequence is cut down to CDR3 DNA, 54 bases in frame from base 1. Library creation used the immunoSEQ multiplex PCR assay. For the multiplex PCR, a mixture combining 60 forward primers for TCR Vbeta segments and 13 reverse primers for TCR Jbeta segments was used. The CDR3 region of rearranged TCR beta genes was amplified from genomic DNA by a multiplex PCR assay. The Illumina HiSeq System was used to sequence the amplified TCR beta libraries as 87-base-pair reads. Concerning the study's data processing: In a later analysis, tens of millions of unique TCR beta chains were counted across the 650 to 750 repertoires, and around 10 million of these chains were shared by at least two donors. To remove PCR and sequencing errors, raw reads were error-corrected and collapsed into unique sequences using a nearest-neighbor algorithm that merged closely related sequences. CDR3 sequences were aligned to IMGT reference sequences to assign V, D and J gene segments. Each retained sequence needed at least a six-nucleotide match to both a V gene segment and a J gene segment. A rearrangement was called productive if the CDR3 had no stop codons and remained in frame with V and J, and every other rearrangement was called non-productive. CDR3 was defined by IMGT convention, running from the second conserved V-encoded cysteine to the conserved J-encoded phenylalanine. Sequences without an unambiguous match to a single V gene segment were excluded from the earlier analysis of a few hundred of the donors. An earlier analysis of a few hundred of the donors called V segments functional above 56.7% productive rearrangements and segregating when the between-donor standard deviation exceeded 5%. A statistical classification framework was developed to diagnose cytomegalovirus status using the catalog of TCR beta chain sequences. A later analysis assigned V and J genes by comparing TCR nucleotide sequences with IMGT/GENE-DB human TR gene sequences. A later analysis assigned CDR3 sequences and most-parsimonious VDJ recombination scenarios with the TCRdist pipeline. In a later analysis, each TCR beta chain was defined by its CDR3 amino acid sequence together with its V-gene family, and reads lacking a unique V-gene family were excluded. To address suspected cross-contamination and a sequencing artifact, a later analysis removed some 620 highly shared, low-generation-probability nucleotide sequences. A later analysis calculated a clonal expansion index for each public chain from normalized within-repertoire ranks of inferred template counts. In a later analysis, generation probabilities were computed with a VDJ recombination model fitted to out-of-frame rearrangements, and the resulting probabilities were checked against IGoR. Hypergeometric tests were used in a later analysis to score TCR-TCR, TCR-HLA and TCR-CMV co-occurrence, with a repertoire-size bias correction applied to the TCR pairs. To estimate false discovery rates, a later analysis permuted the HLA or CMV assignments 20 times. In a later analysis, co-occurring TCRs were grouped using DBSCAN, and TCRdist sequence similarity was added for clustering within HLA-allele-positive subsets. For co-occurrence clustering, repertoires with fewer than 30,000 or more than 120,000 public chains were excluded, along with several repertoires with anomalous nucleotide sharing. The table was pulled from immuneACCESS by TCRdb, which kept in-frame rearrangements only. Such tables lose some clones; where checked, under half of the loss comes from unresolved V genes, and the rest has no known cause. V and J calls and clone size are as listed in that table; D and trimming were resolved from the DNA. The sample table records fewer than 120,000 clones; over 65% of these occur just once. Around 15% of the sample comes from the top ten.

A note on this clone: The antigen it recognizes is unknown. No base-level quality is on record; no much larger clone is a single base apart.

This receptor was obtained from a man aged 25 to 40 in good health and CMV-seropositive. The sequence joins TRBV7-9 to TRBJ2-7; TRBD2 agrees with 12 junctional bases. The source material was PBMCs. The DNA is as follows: TGTGCCAGCAGCTCCACTAGCGGGGGGACCCTCCTGGTCTACGAGCAGTACTTC. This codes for CASSSTSGGTLLVYEQYF.